Included here is one T cell receptor (beta chain) sequence, with context. Its target antigen remains unknown. No per-base quality is available; no much larger clone lies one base away. Per the germline V gene, SGHTA is the CDR1 and FQGTGA is the CDR2. The CDR3, cysteine through phenylalanine, is 15 amino acids long. The kept DNA is CDR3 alone, 45 bases in frame from the first base. V lost 2 bases and J lost 0 bases; the stretch between them is 5 bases long. Sequencing of the TRB variable region was done with the immunoSEQ hsTCRB v3.0 assay at survey level resolution. The targeted TRB sequencing depth was 40,000-50,000 T-cell genomes per sample. An Illumina MiSeq with a v3 150-cycle kit was used to sequence the pooled TRB libraries. The original pipeline was this. Repertoire analysis ran in R within a reproducible Nextflow workflow covering QC, data transformation and analysis. LymphoSeq2, an R package for exploring AIRR-Seq data, was used to implement the custom analyses. A handful of samples yielding fewer than 5000 total TRB sequences were excluded, leaving 188 analyzed HIV repertoires. Among the 180 or so HIV repertoires that were kept, almost 60 were collected before ART initiation and over 120 were collected after ART initiation. Repertoires were downsampled to 5000 TRB nucleotide sequences, with summary statistics averaged over 100 downsampling iterations. Only TRB sequences with CDR3 regions of at least seven amino acids were retained for analysis. A Shannon entropy-derived clonality score and the Gini coefficient were used to measure diversity. In the repertoire networks, any two of the top 5000 CDR3 amino acid sequences were connected whenever the two sequences differed by an edit distance of one. For TRB CDR3 amino acid sequences, GLIPH2 was used to predict antigen specificity groups and MHC restriction. To flag known associations with CMV, EBV, HIV or tissue antigens, CDR3 amino acid sequences were compared against VDJdb and McPAS-TCR. Pre-ART, post-ART and control groups were compared with Wilcoxon signed-rank tests and Holm-Bonferroni correction. TCRdb retrieved this table from immuneACCESS and kept in-frame rearrangements only. Not all clones are present; in checked studies, unresolved V genes account for under half, and no reason is known for the remainder. D and trimming come from the DNA, and the V and J calls and clone size come from that table. Across this sample there are 20,000 to 25,000 clones, with 85% to 95% seen only once. The ten largest clones represent about 7.7% of the sample.

This specimen comes from a study of long-term antiretroviral therapy in people with HIV (dated by TCRdb to between 2021 and 2024). General notes on the study: The earliest samples were collected roughly a decade before the 2015 WHO recommendation for immediate ART, at a time when ART was usually postponed until CD4 counts fell. A retrospective serial study tested whether changes in peripheral blood TRB repertoire composition and diversity were associated with ART initiation and durable HIV suppression. A total of over 150 cryopreserved PBMC samples came from 25 to 35 adults with confirmed HIV infection and were collected serially over a mean of approximately six years (range 1-12). Of the roughly 30 participants with HIV, more than 10 were female. Test extractions of a monoclonal T-cell line alongside a few dozen polyclonal samples showed no cross-contamination during QIAcube processing. Results the study describes overall, beyond this receptor: CDR3 length ranges in HIV repertoires were narrower than in controls, and network structure suggested an antigen-experienced repertoire with only a slight naive shift after ART. Samples dated from the mid-2000s to the late 2010s, and the ART regimens used may be less effective than current ones. Limited PBMC availability meant only the TCR beta chain was sequenced, without alpha chain pairing. The repertoire was dominated across all time points by expanded TRB clones identified before ART initiation, although this dominance was seen to fluctuate and to decrease in many PLHIV after ART. Because pre-ART samples had limited cell numbers, unsorted PBMC were profiled rather than sorted CD4+ and CD8+ T cells. Starting ART was linked to a significant rise in TRB diversity, yet even with long-term ART the diversity remained significantly lower than in transplant donor controls. No data were available on ART adherence, viral resistance or therapy changes, limiting inferences about post-ART repertoire changes.

Participants were included only if at least one PBMC sample before ART initiation and at least two post-ART samples were available. Treatment was received in the United States of America by all participants with HIV. Before DNA extraction, cryopreserved samples of about 0.95-10 million PBMC were thawed and then washed. At the time of the earliest PBMC sample for each participant with HIV, ages ranged from about 20 to 54 years. Each participant contributed PBMC samples from 1-4 timepoints before ART initiation and 2-8 timepoints after ART initiation, with a median of 7 samples. Serial HIV viral load, CD4+ T-cell count, ART history and demographic data were obtained for every participant. Using a Qiagen kit on a QIAcube, genomic DNA was extracted from unsorted PBMC, with samples processed in batches of 12.

The source is a woman aged 45-65 years with HIV. Here the sequenced sample was unsorted PBMCs, taken 4.4 years after starting antiretroviral therapy. Recombination joined TRBV7-3 with TRBJ1-6; the D gene remains uncertain. For the CDR3, the sequence is CASSLEGSYNSPLHF. The nucleotides read TGTGCCAGCAGCTTAGAGGGCTCCTATAATTCACCCCTCCACTTT.